This is a list of T cell receptor beta chains from one sample in a study of blood T cells in healthy people across ages. TCRdb processed the 5' RACE reads anew with MiXCR; each CDR3 protein has one entry. This sample carries hundreds of thousands of distinct CDR3 sequences, approximately 50% of them seen once, and the ten largest clones take more than 35%. The sequenced sample consisted of blood. The receptors were sampled from a man aged 55 to 70 in good health. CDR3s include the opening cysteine and the closing phenylalanine or tryptophan. The D gene is left open where the match is weak. Size is stated for part of the rows, as once, few or many counts, or as a class when the clone is expanded.

d_call	j_call	v_call	clone_size	cdr3_aa	cdr3_nt
TRBD2	TRBJ2-5	TRBV20-1	-	CSASEYGGAYETQYF	TGCAGTGCTAGCGAGTACGGGGGGGCCTATGAGACCCAGTACTTC
-	TRBJ2-7	TRBV7-8	-	CASSPQWAGSYEQYF	TGTGCCAGCAGCCCCCAATGGGCGGGGTCTTACGAGCAGTACTTC
-	TRBJ1-2	TRBV20-1	-	CSAPSPVDYGYTF	TGCAGTGCCCCCTCGCCAGTCGACTATGGCTACACCTTC
-	TRBJ2-6	TRBV4-2	-	CASSQVGGGANVLTF	TGTGCCAGCAGCCAAGTTGGTGGTGGGGCCAACGTCCTGACTTTC
TRBD1	TRBJ1-1	TRBV20-1	-	CSAMLPGQGGEAFF	TGCAGTGCTATGCTCCCGGGACAGGGAGGCGAAGCTTTCTTT
-	TRBJ2-4	TRBV13	-	CASSLGRAKNIQYF	TGTGCCAGCAGCTTAGGGAGGGCCAAAAACATTCAGTACTTC
-	TRBJ2-7	TRBV20-1	-	CSARDGSGYEQYF	TGCAGTGCTAGAGACGGGTCGGGCTACGAGCAGTACTTC
-	TRBJ2-7	TRBV5-1	-	CASSLGGEIGEQYF	TGCGCCAGCAGCTTGGGAGGGGAGATAGGCGAGCAGTACTTC
TRBD1	TRBJ1-4	TRBV2	-	CASSRGLVGEKLFF	TGTGCCAGCAGCAGGGGGCTGGTGGGTGAAAAACTGTTTTTT
-	TRBJ1-4	TRBV5-1	-	CASSRRLTATNEKLFF	TGCGCCAGCAGTCGTAGGCTAACCGCAACTAATGAAAAACTGTTTTTT
-	TRBJ2-1	TRBV12-3/TRBV12-4	few	CASSLALGVGNEQFF	TGTGCCAGCAGTTTAGCGCTTGGGGTCGGCAATGAGCAGTTCTTC
-	TRBJ1-4	TRBV10-3	-	CAISDRPPSTNEKLFF	TGTGCCATCAGTGACCGCCCACCTTCAACTAATGAAAAACTGTTTTTT
TRBD2	TRBJ2-5	TRBV5-1	once	CASQGLGLAGETQYF	TGCGCCAGCCAAGGACTCGGACTAGCTGGAGAGACCCAGTACTTC
TRBD1	TRBJ2-1	TRBV6-5	-	CASTKTGTGHNEQFF	TGTGCCAGCACCAAAACCGGGACAGGACATAATGAGCAGTTCTTC
-	TRBJ2-3	TRBV12-3/TRBV12-4	-	CASSLGPGGYTDTQYF	TGTGCCAGCAGTTTGGGTCCCGGGGGATACACAGATACGCAGTATTTT
-	TRBJ2-7	TRBV29-1	-	CSVATEVLREQYF	TGCAGCGTTGCCACAGAGGTCCTAAGGGAGCAGTACTTC
TRBD1	TRBJ1-5	TRBV5-1	-	CASSLEGQGGQSQHF	TGCGCCAGCAGCTTGGAGGGACAGGGTGGTCAGTCCCAGCATTTT
TRBD1	TRBJ1-6	TRBV14	-	CASSQRDRGGSPPHF	TGTGCCAGCAGCCAACGGGACAGGGGAGGATCACCCCCCCACTTT
TRBD2	TRBJ2-1	TRBV29-1	-	CSAEPAGVYNEQFF	TGCAGCGCCGAGCCAGCGGGGGTGTACAATGAGCAGTTCTTC
-	TRBJ1-2	TRBV5-5	-	CASSFGVPNYGYTF	TGTGCCAGCAGCTTCGGAGTACCTAACTATGGCTACACCTTC
-	TRBJ1-2	TRBV7-9	-	CASSLAGNPYGYTF	TGTGCCAGCAGCTTAGCAGGGAATCCCTATGGCTACACCTTC
TRBD1	TRBJ1-5	TRBV20-1	few	CSARTTYGTDIRSQHF	TGCAGTGCTAGGACTACATACGGGACAGACATTAGATCGCAGCATTTT
-	TRBJ2-1	TRBV12-5	-	CASGLTPGGGPYNEQFF	TGTGCTAGTGGTTTGACCCCGGGAGGGGGCCCCTACAATGAGCAGTTCTTC
TRBD2	TRBJ2-3	TRBV6-1	-	CASRSGAGTDTQYF	TGTGCCAGCAGGAGCGGGGCCGGCACAGATACGCAGTATTTT
-	TRBJ1-1	TRBV25-1	-	CASTLRGGTEAFF	TGTGCCAGCACCCTAAGAGGGGGCACTGAAGCTTTCTTT
-	TRBJ2-5	TRBV5-1	-	CASSAGTVTSQETQYF	TGCGCCAGCAGCGCAGGGACGGTGACATCCCAAGAGACCCAGTACTTC
TRBD2	TRBJ2-3	TRBV3-1	-	CASSQDLASGGDTQYF	TGTGCCAGCAGCCAAGATTTAGCTAGCGGGGGAGATACGCAGTATTTT
-	TRBJ1-2	TRBV4-1	once	CASSQQAGGAGYGYTF	TGCGCCAGCAGCCAACAGGCGGGGGGCGCAGGCTATGGCTACACCTTC
TRBD2	TRBJ2-1	TRBV10-1	-	CASSEGLAGIAGEQFF	TGCGCCAGCAGTGAAGGACTAGCGGGGATCGCGGGTGAGCAGTTCTTC
-	TRBJ1-2	TRBV2	-	CASSERANYGYTF	TGTGCCAGCAGTGAAAGAGCTAACTATGGCTACACCTTC
-	TRBJ2-1	TRBV29-1	-	CSVEGTAAYNEQFF	TGCAGCGTTGAAGGAACAGCGGCCTACAATGAGCAGTTCTTC
TRBD2	TRBJ2-3	TRBV5-1	-	CASSASIPRGGTDTQYF	TGCGCCAGCAGCGCCTCTATCCCGCGGGGGGGCACAGATACGCAGTATTTT
-	TRBJ2-3	TRBV3-1	-	CTSSQVLIGDYTDTQYF	TGTACCAGCAGCCAAGTACTGATCGGAGACTACACAGATACGCAGTATTTT
-	TRBJ2-7	TRBV6-6	-	CASSYSSMVQGYEQYF	TGTGCCAGCAGTTACTCGAGTATGGTACAGGGCTACGAGCAGTACTTC
TRBD1	TRBJ1-4	TRBV5-1	-	CVSSGTGAPEKLFF	TGCGTCAGCAGCGGTACAGGGGCCCCTGAAAAACTGTTTTTT
TRBD1	TRBJ2-7	TRBV20-1	-	CSARNLRQGAYEQYF	TGCAGTGCTAGAAATTTGAGACAGGGGGCTTACGAGCAGTACTTC
TRBD2	TRBJ2-1	TRBV10-3	-	CAISESRPTSGTYNEQFF	TGTGCCATCAGTGAGTCGAGGCCGACTAGCGGGACGTACAATGAGCAGTTCTTC
-	TRBJ2-3	TRBV6-2/TRBV6-3	once	CASSYSTGDTDTQYF	TGTGCCAGCAGTTATTCCACAGGAGACACAGATACGCAGTATTTT
-	TRBJ2-7	TRBV29-1	-	CSVADGVYEQYF	TGCAGCGTTGCGGACGGAGTCTACGAGCAGTACTTC
TRBD1	TRBJ2-3	TRBV15	-	CATSIGQGSTDTQYF	TGTGCCACCAGCATAGGACAGGGAAGCACAGATACGCAGTATTTT